Sequencing of this TCR beta chain was carried out in a study of blood T cell repertoires in COVID-19. Study context: From the United States, Italy and Spain came samples of acute and convalescent COVID-19. In each case, the material was cDNA or gDNA derived from T cells, B-cell-depleted T cells, or PBMCs.

Per the original data handling: Nucleated cell number was recorded as an estimate derived from reference gene primer amplification. Assay used: immunoSEQ multiplex PCR; TCRdb lists only in-frame clones, some missing. V, J and clone size were drawn from that table, and D and trimming were deduced from the DNA. The sample consists of around 120,000 clones, approximately 90% of them appearing once. The count of this clone is one. The V segment lost 5 bases and the J segment 6 bases; nucleotides outside the gene matches: 6. The CDR3 is 13 residues long. The source material was peripheral blood. The V and J genes are TRBV12-3 or TRBV12-4 and TRBJ2-5, with 7 bases identical to TRBD1. This TCR was recovered from a human donor with active COVID-19. The donor label of this sample is uncertain. Written as DNA, the CDR3 is TGTGCCAGCAGTGACAGGGCCCGGCAGACCCAGTACTTC. This encodes CASSDRARQTQYF.